Below are 25 T cell receptor beta chains sequenced from a single sample in a study of blood T cell repertoires in COVID-19. TCRdb keeps only in-frame clones here, not all; method: immunoSEQ multiplex PCR. There are about 170,000 clones in the sample; 85% to 90% occur only once, and around 1.9% lies in the top ten. Sequencing input: peripheral blood. These TCRs come from a man aged 50 to 60 who had recovered from COVID-19.

This clone is a singleton in its sample. The chain links TRBV7-9 to TRBJ1-4; 11 nucleotides align to TRBD1. The CDR3 length is 18 residues. V lost 3 bases, J lost 0 bases, and 6 bases stayed unmatched. Germline V gives CDR1 SEHNR, CDR2 FQNEAQ (reference sequence). CDR3 coding DNA: TGTGCCAGCAGCTTGAGGACAGGGGGCTTAGCAACTAATGAAAAACTGTTTTTT. Its protein is CASSLRTGGLATNEKLFF. The full variable domain, with the rest looked up from reference TRBV7-9 and TRBJ1-4, is DTGVSQNPRHKITKRGQNVTFRCDPISEHNRLYWYRQTLGQGPEFLTYFQNEAQLEKSRLLSDRFSAERPKGSFSTLEIQRTEQGDSAMYLCASSLRTGGLATNEKLFFGSGTQLSVL.

V and J are TRBV28 and TRBJ1-1; D remains unclear. Germline V lookup: CDR1 MDHEN, CDR2 SYDVKM. V lost 10 bases and J 7 bases, leaving 13 bases between the germline ends. The CDR3 has 11 amino acids. The CDR3 DNA sequence: TGTGCCACACGTGATTATAGTGAAGCTTTCTTT. It is translated as CATRDYSEAFF. Full variable domain (missing parts from reference TRBV28 and TRBJ1-1): DVKVTQSSRYLVKRTGEKVFLECVQDMDHENMFWYRQDPGLGLRLIYFSYDVKMKEKGDIPEGYSVSREKKERFSLILESASTNQTSMYLCATRDYSEAFFGQGTRLTVV.

The sample holds a few counts of this clone. The chain uses TRBV10-2 and TRBJ2-3; D is unresolved. The length of the CDR3 is 16 residues. CDR1 and CDR2 (germline): WSHSY, SAAADI. V lost 0 bases and J 6 bases, leaving 16 bases between the germline ends. CDR3 residues: CASSESGAVVSDTQYF. CDR3 nucleotide sequence: TGCGCCAGCAGTGAGTCCGGCGCGGTAGTCTCGGATACGCAGTATTTT.

CDR3 coding DNA: TGTGCCAGTAGTTCGTTTACAGGGGAGCGGCAGCCCCAGCATTTT. Residues: CASSSFTGERQPQHF. This chain connects TRBV19 to TRBJ1-5, with 7 bases lining up with TRBD1. Germline V gene sequence: CDR1 LNHDA, CDR2 SQIVND (reference sequence). The CDR3 sequence is 15 residues long. V gave up 5 bases and J gave up 7 bases; unmatched junction bases: 11.

V usage is TRBV12-5 and J usage is TRBJ2-3; TRBD1 matches at 7 bases. The junction had 8 bases not matched to a gene; V was cut back by 10 bases and J by 4 bases. The germline V gene encodes CDR1 LGHNT and CDR2 FRNRAP. The CDR3 runs 13 residues. The CDR3 reads CATVQGSADTQYF. The CDR3 coding sequence is TGTGCTACTGTACAGGGGAGCGCAGATACGCAGTATTTT.

The CDR3 loop reads CASSFSGTGFPGANVLTF. The CDR3 nucleotides are TGTGCCAGCAGCTTCTCCGGGACAGGGTTTCCTGGGGCCAACGTCCTGACTTTC. This sequence joins TRBV7-6 and TRBJ2-6; 9 positions agree with TRBD1. This CDR3 is built from 18 residues. CDR1 and CDR2 (germline): SGHVS, FNYEAQ. V shed 3 bases, J shed 2 bases, and the junction held 8 bases outside the gene matches.

This clone was counted only a few times. The gene calls are TRBV18 and TRBJ2-7; 8 bases fit TRBD2. This CDR3 spans 13 amino acids. The ends lost 2 bases at V and 7 bases at J; junction bases unmatched: 4. Germline V gene sequence: CDR1 KGHSH, CDR2 LQKENI. This CDR3 is CASSPRGLEEQYF. The CDR3 DNA follows: TGTGCCAGCTCACCAAGGGGACTAGAGGAGCAGTACTTC. Filled out from reference TRBV18 and TRBJ2-7, the complete variable domain reads NAGVMQNPRHLVRRRGQEARLRCSPMKGHSHVYWYRQLPEEGLKFMVYLQKENIIDESGMPKERFSAEFPKEGPSILRIQQVVRGDSAAYFCASSPRGLEEQYFGPGTRLTVT.

This clone appeared once. The chain carries TRBV9 and TRBJ2-2, with TRBD2 identical over 7 bases. V lost 0 bases, J lost 7 bases, and 3 bases stayed unmatched. The CDR3 spans 14 residues. In germline, CDR1 is SGDLS, CDR2 YYNGEE. CDR3 in amino acids: CASSVGGGGGELFF. DNA of the CDR3: TGTGCCAGCAGCGTAGGGGGGGGAGGCGGGGAGCTGTTTTTT.

The chain recombines TRBV3-1 (or the pseudogene TRBV3-2) with TRBJ2-1; 11 positions match TRBD2. This CDR3 is built from 16 residues. J was trimmed by 6 bases and V by 0 bases; bases with no gene match: 4. Germline values: CDR1 LGHDT, CDR2 YNNKEL (reference sequence). The CDR3 DNA reads TGTGCCAGCAGCCAAGATCTAGCGGGGGGCCTCAATGAGCAGTTCTTC. Translating it yields CASSQDLAGGLNEQFF.

This chain uses TRBV7-2 with TRBJ1-6, with 9 positions matching TRBD1. After removal of 1 base from V and 10 bases from J, the junction contained 5 bases not matched to a gene. Germline V gene data show CDR1 as SGHTA and CDR2 as FQGNSA. There are 15 residues in the CDR3. The CDR3 sequence is CASSLVGTGPSPLHF. The CDR3 region has the DNA TGTGCCAGCAGCTTAGTAGGGACAGGGCCCTCACCCCTCCACTTT.

This chain uses TRBV7-9 with TRBJ1-6, with 7 bases identical to TRBD1. The CDR3 has 13 residues. V was clipped by 3 bases and J by 7 bases; unmatched bases: 0. Germline lookup yields CDR1 SEHNR and CDR2 FQNEAQ (reference sequence). The CDR3, as DNA: TGTGCCAGCAGCTTGGGACAGAATTCACCCCTCCACTTT. Amino acid sequence: CASSLGQNSPLHF.

The chain combines TRBV6-5 with TRBJ1-5, with D perhaps matching TRBD1 (5 bases). Trimming stripped 6 bases from V and 6 bases from J, with 15 bases between. The CDR3 covers 14 residues. Per germline, CDR1 MNHEY and CDR2 SVGAGI. DNA of the CDR3: TGTGCCAGCAGGGGTCAGGGTTGGGGTCAGCCCCAGCATTTT. Translated: CASRGQGWGQPQHF.

This clone has a handful of counts. The genes are TRBV5-1 and TRBJ2-1; 7 bases map to TRBD1. Per germline, CDR1 SGHRS and CDR2 YFSETQ. CDR3 length: 15 residues. V trimming: 4 bases; J trimming: 7 bases; junction bases outside the gene matches: 11. The CDR3 loop is CASSMGDSISNEQFF. The DNA of the CDR3 is TGCGCCAGCAGCATGGGGGACAGTATTTCGAATGAGCAGTTCTTC.

This clone has only a few counts. The chain joins TRBV29-1 to TRBJ2-7, with a possible D match to TRBD2 (5 bases). This CDR3 is 13 amino acids long. V shed 2 bases and J shed 4 bases, with 12 bases lying between them. The germline gives CDR1 SQVTM, CDR2 ANQGSEA. CDR3 loop: CSVELATKYEQYF. The CDR3 DNA follows: TGCAGCGTTGAACTAGCAACGAAATACGAGCAGTACTTC.

This clone appeared once. The CDR3 bases are TGTGCCAGCAGAGGGGGCTGGACAGATACGCAGTATTTT. Amino acids: CASRGGWTDTQYF. V usage is TRBV6-5 and J usage is TRBJ2-3, with 7 bases matching TRBD1. J lost 3 bases, V lost 6 bases, and 3 bases had no gene match. The CDR3 is made up of 13 amino acids. Germline CDR1 and CDR2: MNHEY and SVGAGI.

This chain uses TRBV2 with TRBJ1-5; the match to TRBD1 covers 10 bases. Germline loops: CDR1 SNHLY, CDR2 FYNNEI. The CDR3 totals 16 residues. Trimming at V came to 6 bases and at J to 2 bases, leaving 7 bases not matched to a gene. The CDR3 nucleotides are TGTGCCAGCAGAGTGAGGACAGGGGGTGGCAATCAGCCCCAGCATTTT. Protein product: CASRVRTGGGNQPQHF. The entire variable domain, with the rest obtained from reference TRBV2 and TRBJ1-5, is as follows: EPEVTQTPSHQVTQMGQEVILRCVPISNHLYFYWYRQILGQKVEFLVSFYNNEISEKSEIFDDQFSVERPDGSNFTLKIRSTKLEDSAMYFCASRVRTGGGNQPQHFGDGTRLSIL.

The V gene is TRBV4-3, the J gene TRBJ2-4; TRBD2 matches 8 bases. The germline V gene has CDR1 LGHNA and CDR2 YSLEER. This CDR3 is 15 amino acids long. Losses at the gene ends were 1 base for V and 8 bases for J; bases not matched to a gene: 7. CDR3 loop: CASSQGRGAVDIQYF. Here the CDR3 DNA reads TGCGCCAGCAGCCAAGGGCGGGGGGCGGTGGACATTCAGTACTTC.

The gene calls are TRBV2 and TRBJ2-5; TRBD1 might be the D (5 bases). This CDR3 contains 14 residues. The ends were cut back, 6 bases at V and 0 bases at J, with 11 bases in the middle. The germline V gene has CDR1 SNHLY and CDR2 FYNNEI. The chain's CDR3 is CASSYDRNQETQYF. For the CDR3, the DNA is TGTGCCAGCAGCTACGACAGAAACCAAGAGACCCAGTACTTC.

This clone has only a few counts. The V gene is TRBV18, the J gene TRBJ1-2; D gene unclear. CDR1 and CDR2 (germline): KGHSH, LQKENI. With 0 bases removed from V and 8 bases from J, the gap between germline ends came to 10 bases. CDR3 length: 13 residues. The CDR3 loop is CASSPPQTLGYTF. CDR3 nucleotide sequence: TGTGCCAGCTCACCACCACAGACGCTAGGCTACACCTTC.

This clone was recorded once. V is TRBV14 and J is TRBJ2-1; TRBD2 matches at 12 bases. V trimming: 0 bases; J trimming: 7 bases; junction bases outside the gene matches: 16. The CDR3 length is 20 residues. CDR1 is SGHDN, CDR2 FVKESK, per germline. CDR3 DNA: TGTGCCAGCAGCCAAGATTATGCCGGGACTAGCGGGTCCCCAAGGAATGAGCAGTTCTTC. Translated, it gives CASSQDYAGTSGSPRNEQFF.

This clone appeared a single time. The gene calls are TRBV28 and TRBJ2-7, with 11 nucleotides matching TRBD1. The J segment lost 5 bases and the V segment lost 4 bases, leaving 7 bases of the junction unmatched. Looked up from germline, CDR1 is MDHEN and CDR2 is SYDVKM. CDR3 length equals 15 residues. The CDR3 nucleotides are TGTGCCAGCAGTTCGTCCGGGACAGGGGGACACGAGCAGTACTTC. Amino acids: CASSSSGTGGHEQYF.

This chain's CDR3 is CASSNRQGDTAFF. For the CDR3, the DNA is TGTGCCAGTAGTAACCGACAGGGTGATACGGCTTTCTTT. J is TRBJ1-1 and V is TRBV19; TRBD1 matches 7 bases. The CDR3 totals 13 residues. Germline lookup yields CDR1 LNHDA and CDR2 SQIVND (reference sequence). Losses at the gene ends were 4 bases for V and 11 bases for J; bases not matched to a gene: 10.

This clone is a singleton in its sample. The chain joins TRBV5-6 to TRBJ2-7, with D perhaps TRBD1 (5 bases). Looked up from germline, CDR1 is SGHDT and CDR2 is YYEEEE. The CDR3 has 14 amino acids. Trimming took 1 base from V and 2 from J, leaving 10 bases between them. The chain's CDR3 is CASSLTRQTYEQYF. CDR3 in DNA: TGTGCCAGCAGCTTGACACGACAGACCTACGAGCAGTACTTC.

The genes are TRBV29-1 and TRBJ2-5; D not certain. The CDR3 is made up of 10 amino acids. Germline V gene sequence: CDR1 SQVTM, CDR2 ANQGSEA. V was clipped by 6 bases and J by 5 bases, with 7 bases between them. CDR3 sequence: CSVERETQYF. The CDR3 DNA follows: TGCAGCGTAGAGAGGGAGACCCAGTACTTC. Drawing the rest from reference TRBV29-1 and TRBJ2-5, the complete variable domain is SAVISQKPSRDICQRGTSLTIQCQVDSQVTMMFWYRQQPGQSLTLIATANQGSEATYESGFVIDKFPISRPNLTFSTLTVSNMSPEDSSIYLCSVERETQYFGPGTRLLVL.

This chain joins TRBV4-2 and TRBJ2-7; 9 bases align to TRBD2. The CDR3 is 16 amino acids. Germline V gene sequence: CDR1 LGHNA, CDR2 YNFKEQ. Trimming at V came to 0 bases and at J to 3 bases, leaving 6 bases not matched to a gene. The DNA for the CDR3 is TGTGCCAGCAGCCAAGAAAGCGGGGGGCCGGACTACGAGCAGTACTTC. It encodes CASSQESGGPDYEQYF.